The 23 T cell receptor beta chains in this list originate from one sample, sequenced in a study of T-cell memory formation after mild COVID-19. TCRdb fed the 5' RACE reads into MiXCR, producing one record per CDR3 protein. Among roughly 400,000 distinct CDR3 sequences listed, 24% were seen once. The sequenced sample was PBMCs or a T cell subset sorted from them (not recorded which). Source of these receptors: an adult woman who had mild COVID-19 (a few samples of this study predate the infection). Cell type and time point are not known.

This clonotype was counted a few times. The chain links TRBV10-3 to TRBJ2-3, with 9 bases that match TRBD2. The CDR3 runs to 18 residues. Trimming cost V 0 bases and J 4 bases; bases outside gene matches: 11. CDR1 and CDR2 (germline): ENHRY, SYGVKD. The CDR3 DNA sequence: TGTGCCATCAGTGAGTCTTATGGTAGCGGGAGTTTCGCAGATACGCAGTATTTT. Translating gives CAISESYGSGSFADTQYF.

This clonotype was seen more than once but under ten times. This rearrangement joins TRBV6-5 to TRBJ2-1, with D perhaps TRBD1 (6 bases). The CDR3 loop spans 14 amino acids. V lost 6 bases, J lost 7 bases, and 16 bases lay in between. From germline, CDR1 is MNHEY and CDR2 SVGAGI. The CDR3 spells CASSRTGMANEQFF. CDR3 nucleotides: TGTGCCAGCAGCCGTACAGGGATGGCAAATGAGCAGTTCTTC.

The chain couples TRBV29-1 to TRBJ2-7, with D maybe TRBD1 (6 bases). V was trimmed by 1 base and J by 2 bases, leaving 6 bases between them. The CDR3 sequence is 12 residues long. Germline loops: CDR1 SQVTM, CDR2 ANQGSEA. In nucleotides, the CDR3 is TGCAGCGTTGAAGGGACAGCCTACGAGCAGTACTTC. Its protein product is CSVEGTAYEQYF.

In nucleotides, the CDR3 is TGTGCCAGCAGTCCGAGCCTCGGCCCCCACGAGCAGTACTTC. Protein: CASSPSLGPHEQYF. The V call is TRBV12-3 or TRBV12-4, the J call TRBJ2-7; D remains ambiguous. V shed 5 bases and J shed 5 bases, with 16 bases lying between them. The CDR3 loop spans 14 amino acids.

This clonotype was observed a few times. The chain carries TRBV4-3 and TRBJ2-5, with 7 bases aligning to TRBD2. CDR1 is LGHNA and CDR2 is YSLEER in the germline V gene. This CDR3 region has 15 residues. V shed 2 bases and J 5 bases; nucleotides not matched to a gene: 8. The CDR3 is CASSQMAGARETQYF. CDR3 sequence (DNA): TGCGCCAGCAGCCAAATGGCGGGAGCCCGGGAGACCCAGTACTTC.

In DNA form, the CDR3 reads TGTGCCAGCAGCCAAGTATCTAGCGGGACGGGGGAGACCCAGTACTTC. Translating gives CASSQVSSGTGETQYF. The J gene is TRBJ2-5, the V gene TRBV4-2; TRBD2 aligns across 9 bases. The J segment lost 5 bases and the V segment lost 1 base, leaving 8 bases of the junction unmatched. Germline CDR1 and CDR2: LGHNA and YNFKEQ. The CDR3 is 16 residues long.

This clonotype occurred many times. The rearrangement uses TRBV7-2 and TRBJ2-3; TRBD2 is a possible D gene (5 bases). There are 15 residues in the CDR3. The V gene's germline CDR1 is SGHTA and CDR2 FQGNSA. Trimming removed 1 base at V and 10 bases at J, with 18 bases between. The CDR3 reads CASSLVGRGSSPQYF. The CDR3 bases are TGTGCCAGCAGCTTAGTTGGTCGGGGAAGCAGTCCGCAGTATTTT.

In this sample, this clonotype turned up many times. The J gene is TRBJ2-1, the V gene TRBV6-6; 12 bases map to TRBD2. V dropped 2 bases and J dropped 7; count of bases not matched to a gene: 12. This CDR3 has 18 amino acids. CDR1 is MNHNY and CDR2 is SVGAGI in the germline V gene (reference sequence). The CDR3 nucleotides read TGTGCCAGCAGTTACGAACTAGCGGGGGGAACTTATCGGAATGAGCAGTTCTTC. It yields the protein CASSYELAGGTYRNEQFF.

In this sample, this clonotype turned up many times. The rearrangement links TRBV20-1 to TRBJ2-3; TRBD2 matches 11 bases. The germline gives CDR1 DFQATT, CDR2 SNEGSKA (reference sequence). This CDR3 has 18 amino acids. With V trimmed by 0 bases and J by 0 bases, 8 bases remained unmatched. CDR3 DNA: TGCAGTGCTAGAGATTTGTTCAGGACTAGCGGGAGCACAGATACGCAGTATTTT. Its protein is CSARDLFRTSGSTDTQYF.

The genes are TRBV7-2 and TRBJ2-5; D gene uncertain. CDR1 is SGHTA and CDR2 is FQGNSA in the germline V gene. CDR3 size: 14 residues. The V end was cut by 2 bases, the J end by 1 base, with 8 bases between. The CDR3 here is CASSLNGFQETQYF. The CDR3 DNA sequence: TGTGCCAGCAGCTTAAATGGGTTCCAAGAGACCCAGTACTTC.

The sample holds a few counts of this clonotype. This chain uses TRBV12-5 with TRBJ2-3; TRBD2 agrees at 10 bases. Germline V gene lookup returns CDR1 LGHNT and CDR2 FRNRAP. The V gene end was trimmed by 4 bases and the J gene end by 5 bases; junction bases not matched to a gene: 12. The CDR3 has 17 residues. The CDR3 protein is CASGWGTSATRGDTQYF. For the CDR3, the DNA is TGTGCTAGTGGTTGGGGGACTAGCGCGACGCGGGGAGATACGCAGTATTTT.

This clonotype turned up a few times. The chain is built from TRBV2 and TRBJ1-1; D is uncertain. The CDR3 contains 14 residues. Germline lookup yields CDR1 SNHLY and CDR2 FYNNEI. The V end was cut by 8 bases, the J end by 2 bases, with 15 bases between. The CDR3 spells CASHLQHGNTEAFF. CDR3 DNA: TGTGCCAGCCACCTGCAGCACGGAAACACTGAAGCTTTCTTT.

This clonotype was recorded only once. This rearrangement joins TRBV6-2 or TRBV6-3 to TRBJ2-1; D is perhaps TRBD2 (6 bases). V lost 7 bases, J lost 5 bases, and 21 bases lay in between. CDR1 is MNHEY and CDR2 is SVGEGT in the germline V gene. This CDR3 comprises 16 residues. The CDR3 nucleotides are TGTGCCAGCAATCCGTTCGGGAGAGAGTTAGACAATGAGCAGTTCTTC. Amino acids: CASNPFGRELDNEQFF.

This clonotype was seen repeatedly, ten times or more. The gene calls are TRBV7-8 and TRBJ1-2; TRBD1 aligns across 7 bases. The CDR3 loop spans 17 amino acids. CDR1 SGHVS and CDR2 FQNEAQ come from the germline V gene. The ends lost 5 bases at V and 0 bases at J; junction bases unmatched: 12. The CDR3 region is CASSPDRDSKANYGYTF. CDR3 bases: TGTGCCAGCAGCCCAGACAGGGATTCCAAGGCTAACTATGGCTACACCTTC.

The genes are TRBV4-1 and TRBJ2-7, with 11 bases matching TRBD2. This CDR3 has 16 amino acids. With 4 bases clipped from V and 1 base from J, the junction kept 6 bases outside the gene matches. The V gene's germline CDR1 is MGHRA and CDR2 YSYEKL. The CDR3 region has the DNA TGCGCCAGCAGCCCCGGACTAGCGGGTCGATCCTACGAGCAGTACTTC. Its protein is CASSPGLAGRSYEQYF.

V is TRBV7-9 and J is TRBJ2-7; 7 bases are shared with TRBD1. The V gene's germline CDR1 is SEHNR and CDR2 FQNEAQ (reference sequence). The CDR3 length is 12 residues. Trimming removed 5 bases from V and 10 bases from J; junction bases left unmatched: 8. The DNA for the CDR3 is TGTGCCAGCAGCCGATCCGACAGGGTTCAGTACTTC. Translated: CASSRSDRVQYF. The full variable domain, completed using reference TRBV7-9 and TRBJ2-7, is DTGVSQNPRHKITKRGQNVTFRCDPISEHNRLYWYRQTLGQGPEFLTYFQNEAQLEKSRLLSDRFSAERPKGSFSTLEIQRTEQGDSAMYLCASSRSDRVQYFGPGTRLTVT.

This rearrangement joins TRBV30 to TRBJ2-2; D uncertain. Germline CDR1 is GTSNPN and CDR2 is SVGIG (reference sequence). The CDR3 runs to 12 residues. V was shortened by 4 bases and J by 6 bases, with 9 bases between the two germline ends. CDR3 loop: CAWTQYSGELFF. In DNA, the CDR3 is TGTGCCTGGACTCAGTACTCCGGGGAGCTGTTTTTT.

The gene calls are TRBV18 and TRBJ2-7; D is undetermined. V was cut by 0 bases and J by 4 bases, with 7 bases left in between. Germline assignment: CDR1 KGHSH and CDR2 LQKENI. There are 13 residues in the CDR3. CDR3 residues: CASSPPAEYEQYF. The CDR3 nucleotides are TGTGCCAGCTCACCACCGGCCGAATACGAGCAGTACTTC. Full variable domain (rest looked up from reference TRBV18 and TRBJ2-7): NAGVMQNPRHLVRRRGQEARLRCSPMKGHSHVYWYRQLPEEGLKFMVYLQKENIIDESGMPKERFSAEFPKEGPSILRIQQVVRGDSAAYFCASSPPAEYEQYFGPGTRLTVT.

The CDR3 sequence: CSVEGGPYGYTF. CDR3 in DNA: TGCAGCGTTGAGGGAGGACCGTATGGCTACACCTTC. The genes are TRBV29-1 and TRBJ1-2; no reliable D call. Germline V gene sequence: CDR1 SQVTM, CDR2 ANQGSEA. V lost 3 bases and J 5 bases, leaving 10 bases between the germline ends. This CDR3 has 12 residues.

CDR3 in amino acids: CASSLVPEGNTEAFF. CDR3 sequence (DNA): TGTGCCAGCAGCTTAGTTCCAGAGGGGAACACTGAAGCTTTCTTT. The chain links TRBV7-6 to TRBJ1-1; D gene ambiguous. The V end was cut by 1 base, the J end by 1 base, with 10 bases between. This CDR3 region has 15 residues. CDR1 SGHVS and CDR2 FNYEAQ come from the germline V gene.

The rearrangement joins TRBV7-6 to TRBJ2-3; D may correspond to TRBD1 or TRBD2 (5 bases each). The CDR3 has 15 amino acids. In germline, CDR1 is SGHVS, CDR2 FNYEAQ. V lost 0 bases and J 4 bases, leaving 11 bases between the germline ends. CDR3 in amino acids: CASSLAHKGPDTQYF. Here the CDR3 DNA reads TGTGCCAGCAGCTTAGCGCATAAGGGACCAGATACGCAGTATTTT.

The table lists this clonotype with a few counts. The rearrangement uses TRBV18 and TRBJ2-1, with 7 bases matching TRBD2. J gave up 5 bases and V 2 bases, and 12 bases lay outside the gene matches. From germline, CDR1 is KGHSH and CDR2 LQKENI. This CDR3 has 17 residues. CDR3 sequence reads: CASSPTREGTVHNEQFF. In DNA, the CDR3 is TGTGCCAGCTCACCAACAAGGGAGGGGACGGTGCACAATGAGCAGTTCTTC.

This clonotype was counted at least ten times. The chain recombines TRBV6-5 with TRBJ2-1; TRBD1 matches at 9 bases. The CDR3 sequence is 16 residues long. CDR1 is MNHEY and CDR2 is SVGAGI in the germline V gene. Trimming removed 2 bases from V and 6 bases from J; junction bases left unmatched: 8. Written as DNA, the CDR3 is TGTGCCAGCAGTTACGGTGGGTGGGACAGGGCCAATGAGCAGTTCTTC. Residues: CASSYGGWDRANEQFF.